The 25 T cell receptor beta chains reported below all come from one sample, sequenced in a study of control samples from healthy donors and cancer patients. Method: immunoSEQ multiplex PCR; TCRdb's copy keeps in-frame clones and lacks some. In the table there are under 200,000 clones, nearly 96% of which are singletons. Sequenced sample: blood. The source of these receptors is a woman aged 25 to 45 in good health.

The rearrangement links TRBV28 to TRBJ1-3, with D possibly matching TRBD1 (5 bases). Germline V gives CDR1 MDHEN, CDR2 SYDVKM. CDR3 length: 15 residues. Trimming shortened V by 6 bases and J by 0 bases, and 12 bases separated the two germline ends. The CDR3 nucleotides read TGTGCCAGCAGCCCCGGGACTTTCTCTGGAAACACCATATATTTT. It translates to CASSPGTFSGNTIYF.

The chain recombines TRBV6-5 with TRBJ2-1, with D perhaps TRBD2 (5 bases). Germline CDR1 reads MNHEY; CDR2 reads SVGAGI. Trimming cost V 0 bases and J 5 bases, with 8 bases left between them. CDR3 size: 14 residues. In DNA form, the CDR3 reads TGTGCCAGCAGTTACTCGAGGGCAGACAATGAGCAGTTCTTC. Its translation is CASSYSRADNEQFF.

The rearrangement links TRBV3-1 (or the pseudogene TRBV3-2) to TRBJ1-4, with a tentative D call TRBD1 (5 bases). The CDR3 contains 15 residues. Germline V gene sequence: CDR1 LGHDT, CDR2 YNNKEL (reference sequence). V lost 4 bases to trimming and J lost 15 bases, with 24 bases between them. CDR3 sequence (DNA): TGTGCCAGCAGCCGCCGGGGAGTCGAGGGGCCTGGTTTGTTTTTT. Its translation is CASSRRGVEGPGLFF.

V and J are TRBV7-8 and TRBJ1-2; a possible D gene is TRBD1 (6 bases). Germline V gene data show CDR1 as SGHVS and CDR2 as FQNEAQ. This CDR3 spans 17 amino acids. V was trimmed by 5 bases and J by 2 bases, leaving 21 bases between them. CDR3 region: CASSTGTVGGGNYGYTF. The CDR3 nucleotides read TGTGCCAGCAGCACAGGTACGGTTGGAGGGGGAAACTATGGCTACACCTTC.

The V gene is TRBV11-2, the J gene TRBJ2-1; D perhaps matches TRBD2 (6 bases). Trimming removed 6 bases at V and 2 bases at J, with 14 bases between. This CDR3 has 15 amino acids. Germline V CDR1 and CDR2: SGHAT, FQNNGV. The CDR3 loop is CASSGAGYPYNEQFF. The DNA for the CDR3 is TGTGCCAGCAGTGGAGCGGGCTACCCCTACAATGAGCAGTTCTTC.

The gene calls are TRBV28 and TRBJ2-1, with D unclear. Germline lookup yields CDR1 MDHEN and CDR2 SYDVKM. The CDR3 extends over 15 amino acids. With 8 bases removed from V and 3 bases from J, the gap between germline ends came to 17 bases. CDR3 residues: CASGTRGRVYNEQFF. CDR3 sequence (DNA): TGTGCCAGCGGCACACGTGGACGTGTCTACAATGAGCAGTTCTTC.

This chain joins TRBV19 and TRBJ2-1; 7 nucleotides align to TRBD1. The V gene end was trimmed by 4 bases and the J gene end by 6 bases; junction bases not matched to a gene: 6. This CDR3 spans 14 amino acids. CDR1 and CDR2 (germline): LNHDA, SQIVND (reference sequence). CDR3 nucleotides: TGTGCCAGTAGTACCCGGGACAGTGCCAATGAGCAGTTCTTC. Translation gives CASSTRDSANEQFF.

This chain links TRBV19 with TRBJ1-1; D call uncertain. V was shortened by 3 bases and J by 2 bases, with 7 bases between the two germline ends. The CDR3 is 13 residues long. Germline CDR1 LNHDA, CDR2 SQIVND (reference sequence). The CDR3 bases are TGTGCCAGTAGTATGTTTGGAAACACTGAAGCTTTCTTT. It encodes CASSMFGNTEAFF.

This clone has just one count. The CDR3 nucleotides read TGTGCCAGCAGCTCCAGCGGGGACAATGAGCAGTTCTTC. This codes for CASSSSGDNEQFF. This sequence joins TRBV7-9 and TRBJ2-1, with TRBD2 matching over 7 bases. This CDR3 spans 13 amino acids. Germline trimming cut 4 bases from V and 5 bases from J; bases unmatched to any gene: 2. Germline V CDR1 and CDR2: SEHNR, FQNEAQ (reference sequence). The full variable domain, rest sourced from reference TRBV7-9 and TRBJ2-1, is DTGVSQNPRHKITKRGQNVTFRCDPISEHNRLYWYRQTLGQGPEFLTYFQNEAQLEKSRLLSDRFSAERPKGSFSTLEIQRTEQGDSAMYLCASSSSGDNEQFFGPGTRLTVL.

This rearrangement joins TRBV7-8 to TRBJ2-1; D remains ambiguous. In germline, CDR1 is SGHVS, CDR2 FQNEAQ. This CDR3 comprises 17 residues. V lost 5 bases and J 0 bases, leaving 17 bases between the germline ends. CDR3 in DNA: TGTGCCAGCAGCCCGAGTGAGGTGGCCAGCTCCTACAATGAGCAGTTCTTC. Encoded protein: CASSPSEVASSYNEQFF.

CDR3 nucleotides: TGCGCCAGCAGCCCGGGACAGACACTTGATTATGGCTACACCTTC. Translated, it gives CASSPGQTLDYGYTF. The V call is TRBV5-1, the J call TRBJ1-2, with TRBD1 matching over 7 bases. Germline V gene data show CDR1 as SGHRS and CDR2 as YFSETQ. The CDR3 runs 15 residues. V dropped 4 bases and J dropped 5; count of bases not matched to a gene: 11.

The chain recombines TRBV7-8 with TRBJ1-6; TRBD1 might be the D (6 bases). The CDR3 consists of 21 residues. Germline values: CDR1 SGHVS, CDR2 FQNEAQ. V dropped 1 base and J dropped 0 bases, with 22 bases sitting between them. The CDR3 loop reads CASSLEGQGPSSSSYNSPLHF. The CDR3 DNA is TGTGCCAGCAGCTTAGAAGGGCAGGGGCCTTCTTCGAGCTCCTATAATTCACCCCTCCACTTT.

This sequence joins TRBV11-2 and TRBJ2-7, with D uncertain. Germline CDR1 is SGHAT and CDR2 is FQNNGV. The CDR3 extends over 14 amino acids. The V and J ends lost 6 bases and 0 bases respectively, with 12 bases between them. In nucleotides, the CDR3 is TGTGCCAGCAGACCCCGTACGTCCTCCTACGAGCAGTACTTC. Its translation is CASRPRTSSYEQYF.

The chain employs TRBV9 and TRBJ1-1; 9 bases match TRBD1. J was trimmed by 8 bases and V by 3 bases; bases with no gene match: 5. CDR3 length: 13 amino acids. Germline V gene sequence: CDR1 SGDLS, CDR2 YYNGEE. In DNA form, the CDR3 reads TGTGCCAGCAGCGCAGGGGACAGGGACGAAGCTTTCTTT. Translation: CASSAGDRDEAFF. The variable domain in full, with the rest retrieved from reference TRBV9 and TRBJ1-1, is DSGVTQTPKHLITATGQRVTLRCSPRSGDLSVYWYQQSLDQGLQFLIQYYNGEERAKGNILERFSAQQFPDLHSELNLSSLELGDSALYFCASSAGDRDEAFFGQGTRLTVV.

V is TRBV5-1 and J is TRBJ1-6; D not resolved. The CDR3 spans 13 residues. Trimming cost V 4 bases and J 8 bases, with 10 bases left between them. Per germline, CDR1 SGHRS and CDR2 YFSETQ. DNA for the CDR3: TGCGCCAGCAGCGAGGGATCCTATTCACCCCTCCACTTT. It yields the protein CASSEGSYSPLHF.

A single count supports this clone. The genes are TRBV2 and TRBJ2-1, with 10 nucleotides matching TRBD2. Germline trimming cut 5 bases from V and 6 bases from J; bases unmatched to any gene: 10. The CDR3 loop spans 16 amino acids. The germline gives CDR1 SNHLY, CDR2 FYNNEI. The CDR3 loop is CASSQTPGLASNEQFF. CDR3 nucleotides: TGTGCCAGCAGTCAAACTCCGGGACTAGCGAGCAATGAGCAGTTCTTC. Full variable domain (remainder filled in from reference TRBV2 and TRBJ2-1): EPEVTQTPSHQVTQMGQEVILRCVPISNHLYFYWYRQILGQKVEFLVSFYNNEISEKSEIFDDQFSVERPDGSNFTLKIRSTKLEDSAMYFCASSQTPGLASNEQFFGPGTRLTVL.

In its sample, this clone was seen once. The V call is TRBV28, the J call TRBJ2-2; D possibly matches TRBD1 or TRBD2 (5 bases each). This CDR3 region has 13 residues. V lost 6 bases, J lost 6 bases, and 11 bases lay in between. Per germline, CDR1 MDHEN and CDR2 SYDVKM. The CDR3 nucleotides are TGTGCCAGCAGGCTGGGGGTGGCCGGGGAGCTGTTTTTT. This gives the protein CASRLGVAGELFF.

This chain links TRBV28 with TRBJ1-3; TRBD1 is a possible D gene (6 bases). The CDR3 contains 16 residues. V lost 7 bases and J 2 bases, leaving 18 bases between the germline ends. The germline gives CDR1 MDHEN, CDR2 SYDVKM. This CDR3 is CASKGYRVDTGNTIYF. CDR3 coding DNA: TGTGCCAGCAAGGGGTACAGGGTCGATACTGGAAACACCATATATTTT. Looking up the rest from reference TRBV28 and TRBJ1-3 gives the full variable domain: DVKVTQSSRYLVKRTGEKVFLECVQDMDHENMFWYRQDPGLGLRLIYFSYDVKMKEKGDIPEGYSVSREKKERFSLILESASTNQTSMYLCASKGYRVDTGNTIYFGEGSWLTVV.

CDR3 sequence reads: CASSQGRGGSQPQHF. The CDR3 nucleotides read TGTGCCAGCAGCCAAGGGAGGGGCGGATCTCAGCCCCAGCATTTT. This rearrangement joins TRBV3-1 (or the pseudogene TRBV3-2) to TRBJ1-5, with D perhaps TRBD1 (5 bases). The CDR3 is 15 residues long. Trimming left V 1 base short and J 6 bases short, with 13 bases between. Germline V gene data show CDR1 as LGHDT and CDR2 as YNNKEL (reference sequence).

V gene TRBV10-3 combines with J gene TRBJ2-3; D unresolved. V was clipped by 0 bases and J by 0 bases, with 7 bases between them. The CDR3 has 15 residues. The germline V gene has CDR1 ENHRY and CDR2 SYGVKD. Written as DNA, the CDR3 is TGTGCCATCAGTGAGTCTACCACTAGCACAGATACGCAGTATTTT. This translates into CAISESTTSTDTQYF.

The gene calls are TRBV28 and TRBJ2-4, with D tentatively TRBD1 or TRBD2 (5 bases each). The CDR3 has 10 amino acids. Germline V gene sequence: CDR1 MDHEN, CDR2 SYDVKM. Trimming took off 10 bases at V and 6 bases at J, with 7 bases between the two ends. The CDR3 here is CATRGNIQYF. CDR3 coding DNA: TGTGCCACGAGGGGAAACATTCAGTACTTC.

The CDR3 bases are TGTGCCAGCAGCCCGCACGGGAGTAGCAATCAGCCCCAGCATTTT. Amino acids: CASSPHGSSNQPQHF. J is TRBJ1-5 and V is TRBV3-1 (or the pseudogene TRBV3-2); no firm D call. Per germline, CDR1 LGHDT and CDR2 YNNKEL (reference sequence). V lost 4 bases and J lost 0, with 10 bases in between. The length of the CDR3 is 15 residues.

The V and J genes are TRBV6-5 and TRBJ2-6; D is uncertain. The germline gives CDR1 MNHEY, CDR2 SVGAGI. V lost 6 bases and J lost 2, with 5 bases in between. The CDR3 contains 13 residues. DNA of the CDR3: TGTGCCAGCAGGCTCGCTGGGGCCAACGTCCTGACTTTC. This sequence encodes CASRLAGANVLTF.

The rearrangement links TRBV5-4 to TRBJ1-4; D call uncertain. The CDR3 runs 12 residues. Trimming pared 0 bases from V and 10 bases from J, leaving 7 bases between. The germline V gene has CDR1 SGHNT and CDR2 YYREEE (reference sequence). CDR3 nucleotides: TGTGCCAGCAGCTTGGGGGTGGGAAAACTGTTTTTT. Residues: CASSLGVGKLFF. The full variable domain, its missing parts supplied by reference TRBV5-4 and TRBJ1-4, is ETGVTQSPTHLIKTRGQQVTLRCSSQSGHNTVSWYQQALGQGPQFIFQYYREEENGRGNFPPRFSGLQFPNYSSELNVNALELDDSALYLCASSLGVGKLFFGSGTQLSVL.

V is TRBV28 and J is TRBJ2-3; no clear D. The germline V and J ends were trimmed by 1 base and 6 bases, with 11 bases remaining between them. The CDR3 runs 14 residues. In germline, CDR1 is MDHEN, CDR2 SYDVKM. The CDR3 coding sequence is TGTGCCAGCAGTTTATCCCTCTCTACGGATACGCAGTATTTT. Encoded protein: CASSLSLSTDTQYF.